This entry features one T cell receptor beta chain sequence. Its antigen remains unknown. This sample was taken from a study of regulatory T cells in long-lasting Graves disease. General study findings and limits: Examination was confined to peripheral blood, excluding thyroid tissue. When disease was persistent, TRBV28, TRBJ1-2 and TRBJ2-5 were the favored segments.

Library construction for TCR beta used iRepertoire HTBI primers and Arm-PCR of CDR3 regions. TCRdb ran MiXCR on the multiplex PCR reads and lists one entry per CDR3 protein. The sample has hundreds of thousands of distinct CDR3 sequences; around 13% are singletons. Germline V lookup: CDR1 MGHRA, CDR2 YSYEKL. The CDR3 covers 17 residues. J lost 3 bases, V lost 0 bases, and 10 bases had no gene match. As to time point: newly diagnosed GD, antithyroid drugs for less than 3 months. RNA extracted from PBMCs served as the sequencing template. The same sample was also studied in work on T cells in Graves' hyperthyroidism and ophthalmopathy. That work states: Clonotypes that were expanded in thyroid above 0.001 mostly appeared in blood too.

V and J are TRBV4-1 and TRBJ2-7, with 8 bases fitting TRBD1. The source of this sequence is a woman aged 30 to 39 with Graves disease. The source material was peripheral blood mononuclear cells (PBMCs), sampled at new diagnosis, from a patient treated with antithyroid drugs. The CDR3 loop reads CASSQDEETGVYYEQYF. The CDR3, as DNA: TGCGCCAGCAGCCAAGATGAGGAGACAGGGGTTTACTACGAGCAGTACTTC.